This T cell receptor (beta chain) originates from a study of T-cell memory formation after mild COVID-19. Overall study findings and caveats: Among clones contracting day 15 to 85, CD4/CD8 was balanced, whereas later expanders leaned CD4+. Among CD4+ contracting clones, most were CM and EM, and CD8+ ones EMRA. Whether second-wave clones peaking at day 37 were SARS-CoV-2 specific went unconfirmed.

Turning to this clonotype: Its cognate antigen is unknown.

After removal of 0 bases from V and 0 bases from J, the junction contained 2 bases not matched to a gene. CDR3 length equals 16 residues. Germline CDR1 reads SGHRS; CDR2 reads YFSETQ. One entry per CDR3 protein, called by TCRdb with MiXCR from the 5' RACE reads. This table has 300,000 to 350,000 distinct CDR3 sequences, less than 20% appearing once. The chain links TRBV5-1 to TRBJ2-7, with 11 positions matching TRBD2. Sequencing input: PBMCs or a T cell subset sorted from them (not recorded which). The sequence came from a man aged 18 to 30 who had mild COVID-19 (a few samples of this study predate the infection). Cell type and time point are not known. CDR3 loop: CASSLASGGTSYEQYF. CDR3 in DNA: TGCGCCAGCAGCTTGGCTAGCGGGGGGACCTCCTACGAGCAGTACTTC.